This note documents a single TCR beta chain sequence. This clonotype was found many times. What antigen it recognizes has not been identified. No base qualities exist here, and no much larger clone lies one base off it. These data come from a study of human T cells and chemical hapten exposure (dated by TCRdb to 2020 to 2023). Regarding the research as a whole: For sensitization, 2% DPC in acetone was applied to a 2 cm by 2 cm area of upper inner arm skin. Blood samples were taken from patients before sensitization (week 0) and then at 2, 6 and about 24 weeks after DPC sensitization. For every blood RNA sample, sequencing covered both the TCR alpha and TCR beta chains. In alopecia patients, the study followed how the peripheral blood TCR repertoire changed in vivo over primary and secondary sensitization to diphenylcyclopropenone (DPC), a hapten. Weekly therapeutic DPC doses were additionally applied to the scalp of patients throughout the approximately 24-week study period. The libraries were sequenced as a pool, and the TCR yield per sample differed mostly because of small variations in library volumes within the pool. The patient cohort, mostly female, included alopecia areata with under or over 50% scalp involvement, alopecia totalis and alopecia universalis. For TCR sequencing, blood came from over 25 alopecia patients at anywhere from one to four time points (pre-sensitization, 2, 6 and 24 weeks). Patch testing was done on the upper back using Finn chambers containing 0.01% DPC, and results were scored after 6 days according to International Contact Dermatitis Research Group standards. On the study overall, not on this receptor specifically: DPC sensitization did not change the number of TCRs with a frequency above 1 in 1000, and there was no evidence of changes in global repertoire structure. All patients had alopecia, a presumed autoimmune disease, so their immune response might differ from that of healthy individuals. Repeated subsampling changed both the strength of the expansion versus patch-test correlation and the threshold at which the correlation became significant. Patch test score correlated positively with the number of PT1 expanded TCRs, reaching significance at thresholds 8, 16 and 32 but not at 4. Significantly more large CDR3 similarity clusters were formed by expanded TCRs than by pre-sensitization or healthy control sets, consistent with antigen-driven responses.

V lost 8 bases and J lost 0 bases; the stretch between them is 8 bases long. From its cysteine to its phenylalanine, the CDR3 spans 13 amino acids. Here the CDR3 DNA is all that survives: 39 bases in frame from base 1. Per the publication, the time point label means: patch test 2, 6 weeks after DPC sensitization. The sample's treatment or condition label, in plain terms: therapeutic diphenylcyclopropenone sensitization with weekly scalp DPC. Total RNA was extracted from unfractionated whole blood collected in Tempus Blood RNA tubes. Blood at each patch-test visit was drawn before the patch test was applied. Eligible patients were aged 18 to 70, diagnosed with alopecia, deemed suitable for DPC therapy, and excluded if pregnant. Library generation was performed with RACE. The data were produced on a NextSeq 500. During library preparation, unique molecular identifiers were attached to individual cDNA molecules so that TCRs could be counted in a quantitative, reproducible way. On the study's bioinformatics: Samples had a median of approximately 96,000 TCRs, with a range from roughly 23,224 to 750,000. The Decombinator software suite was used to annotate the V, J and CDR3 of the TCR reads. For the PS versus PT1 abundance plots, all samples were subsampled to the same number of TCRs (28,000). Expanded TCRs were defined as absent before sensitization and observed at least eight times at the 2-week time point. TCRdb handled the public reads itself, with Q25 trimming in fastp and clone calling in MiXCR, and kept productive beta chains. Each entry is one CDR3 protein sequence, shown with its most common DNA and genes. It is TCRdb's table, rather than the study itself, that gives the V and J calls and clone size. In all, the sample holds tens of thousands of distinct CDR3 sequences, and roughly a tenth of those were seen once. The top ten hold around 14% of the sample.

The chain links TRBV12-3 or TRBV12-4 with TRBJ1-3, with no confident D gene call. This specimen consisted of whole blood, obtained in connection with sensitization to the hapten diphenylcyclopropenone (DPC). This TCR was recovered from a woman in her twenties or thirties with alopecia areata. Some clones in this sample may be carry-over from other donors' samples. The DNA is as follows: TGTGCCAGCTCTCTTAACTCTGGAAACACCATATATTTT. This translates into CASSLNSGNTIYF.